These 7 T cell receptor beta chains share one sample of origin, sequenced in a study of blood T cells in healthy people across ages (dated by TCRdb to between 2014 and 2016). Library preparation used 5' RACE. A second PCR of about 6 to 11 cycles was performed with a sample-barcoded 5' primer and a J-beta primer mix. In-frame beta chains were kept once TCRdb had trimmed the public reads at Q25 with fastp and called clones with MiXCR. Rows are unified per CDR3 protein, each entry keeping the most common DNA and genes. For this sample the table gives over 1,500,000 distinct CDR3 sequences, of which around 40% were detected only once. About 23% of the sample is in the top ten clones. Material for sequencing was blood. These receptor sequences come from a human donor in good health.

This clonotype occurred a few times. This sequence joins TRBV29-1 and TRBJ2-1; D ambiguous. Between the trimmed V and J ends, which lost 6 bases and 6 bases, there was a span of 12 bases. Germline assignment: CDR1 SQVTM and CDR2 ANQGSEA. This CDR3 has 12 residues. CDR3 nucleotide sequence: TGCAGCGTCTCAGACGTTGTCAATGAGCAGTTCTTC. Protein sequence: CSVSDVVNEQFF.

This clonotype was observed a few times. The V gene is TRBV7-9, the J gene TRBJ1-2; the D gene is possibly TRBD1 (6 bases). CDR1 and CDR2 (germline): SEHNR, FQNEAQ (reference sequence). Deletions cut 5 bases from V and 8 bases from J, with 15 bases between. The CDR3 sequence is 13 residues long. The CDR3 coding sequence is TGTGCCAGCAGCGAGGGGGTGCTAGACGGCTACACCTTC. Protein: CASSEGVLDGYTF. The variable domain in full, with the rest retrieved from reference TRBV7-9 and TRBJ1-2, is DTGVSQNPRHKITKRGQNVTFRCDPISEHNRLYWYRQTLGQGPEFLTYFQNEAQLEKSRLLSDRFSAERPKGSFSTLEIQRTEQGDSAMYLCASSEGVLDGYTFGSGTRLTVV.

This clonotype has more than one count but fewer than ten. In DNA form, the CDR3 reads TGCGCCAGCAGCTTGGGACAGGGCCAGGCCAACGTCCTGACTTTC. Translated, it gives CASSLGQGQANVLTF. The rearrangement joins TRBV5-1 to TRBJ2-6; 7 bases line up with TRBD1. This CDR3 comprises 15 residues. Germline V gene lookup returns CDR1 SGHRS and CDR2 YFSETQ. V shed 0 bases, J shed 6 bases, and the junction held 3 bases outside the gene matches.

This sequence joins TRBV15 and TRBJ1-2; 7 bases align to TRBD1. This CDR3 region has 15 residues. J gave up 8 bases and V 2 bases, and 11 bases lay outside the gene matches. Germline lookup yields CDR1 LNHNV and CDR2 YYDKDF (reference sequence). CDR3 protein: CATSRIQGTSMGYTF. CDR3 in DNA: TGTGCCACCAGCAGAATACAGGGGACCTCTATGGGCTACACCTTC.

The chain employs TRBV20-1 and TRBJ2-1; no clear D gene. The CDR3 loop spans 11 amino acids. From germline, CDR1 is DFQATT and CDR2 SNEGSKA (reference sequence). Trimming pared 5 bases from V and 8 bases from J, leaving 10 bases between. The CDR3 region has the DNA TGCAGTGCTCCCTCCGTGGATGAGCAGTTCTTC. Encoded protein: CSAPSVDEQFF.

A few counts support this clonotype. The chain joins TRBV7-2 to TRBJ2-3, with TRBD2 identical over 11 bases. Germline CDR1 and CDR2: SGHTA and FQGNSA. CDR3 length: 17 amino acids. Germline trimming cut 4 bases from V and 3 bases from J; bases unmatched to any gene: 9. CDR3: CASSSIITSGGTDTQYF. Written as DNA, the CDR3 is TGTGCCAGCAGCTCCATCATCACTAGCGGGGGTACAGATACGCAGTATTTT.

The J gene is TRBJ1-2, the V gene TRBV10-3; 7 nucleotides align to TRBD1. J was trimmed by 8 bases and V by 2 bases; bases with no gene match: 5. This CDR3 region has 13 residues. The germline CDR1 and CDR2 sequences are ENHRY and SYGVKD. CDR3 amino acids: CAISEGTESGYTF. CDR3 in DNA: TGTGCCATCAGTGAGGGGACAGAGTCCGGCTACACCTTC.